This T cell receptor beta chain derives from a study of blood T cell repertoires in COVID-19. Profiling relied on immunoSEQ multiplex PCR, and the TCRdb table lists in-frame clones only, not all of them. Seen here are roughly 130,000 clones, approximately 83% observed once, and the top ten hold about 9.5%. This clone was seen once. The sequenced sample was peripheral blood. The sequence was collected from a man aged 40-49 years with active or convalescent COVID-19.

The CDR3 coding sequence is TGTGCCAGCAGCTTCCTGCGTGTTGAGGGTGGCTACACCTTC. Amino acids: CASSFLRVEGGYTF. This sequence joins TRBV5-5 and TRBJ1-2; D ambiguous. V lost 2 bases and J lost 7, with 15 bases in between. Germline CDR1 and CDR2: SGHKS and YYEKEE (reference sequence). The CDR3 is 14 amino acids.